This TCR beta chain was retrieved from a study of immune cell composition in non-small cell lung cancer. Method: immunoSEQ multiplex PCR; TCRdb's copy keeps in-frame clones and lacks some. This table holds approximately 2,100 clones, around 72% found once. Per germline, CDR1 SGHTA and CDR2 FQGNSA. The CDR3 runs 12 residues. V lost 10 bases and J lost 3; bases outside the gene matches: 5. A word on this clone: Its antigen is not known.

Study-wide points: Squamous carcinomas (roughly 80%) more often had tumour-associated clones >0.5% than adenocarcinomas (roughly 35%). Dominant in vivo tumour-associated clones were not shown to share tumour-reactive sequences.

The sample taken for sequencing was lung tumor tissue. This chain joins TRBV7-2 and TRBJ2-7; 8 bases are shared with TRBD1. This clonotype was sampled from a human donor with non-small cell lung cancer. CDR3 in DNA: TGTGCCATAAGGACAGGGAACTACGAGCAGTACTTC. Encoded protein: CAIRTGNYEQYF.